This T cell receptor (beta chain) stems from a study of T cells in Graves' hyperthyroidism and ophthalmopathy. The overall study: Once the initial diagnosis was made, peripheral blood was obtained before any treatment. Broader study findings: A 13 V-J model separated ophthalmopathy from stable hyperthyroidism.

In this sample, this clonotype turned up many times. Its antigen is as yet unknown. Amplification yielded TCR beta CDR3 regions, with RNA transcripts as the source. TCR CDR3 underwent first-round RT-PCR with the HTBI primer set. TCRdb reprocessed the multiplex PCR reads with MiXCR, giving one entry per CDR3 protein. The sample shows around 200,000 distinct CDR3 sequences, over 15% of them seen only once. The germline V gene has CDR1 SGDLS and CDR2 YYNGEE. The CDR3 has 14 residues. Trimming at V came to 4 bases and at J to 4 bases, leaving 6 bases not matched to a gene. This sequence was found in a woman aged 45-59 years with Graves' hyperthyroidism. The genes are TRBV9 and TRBJ2-7, with 9 bases lining up with TRBD1. The specimen sequenced was blood. The CDR3 sequence: CASSSDRGGYEQYF. CDR3 DNA sequence: TGTGCCAGCAGCTCCGACAGGGGGGGATACGAGCAGTACTTC.